This TCR beta chain originates from a study of CD8+ T cells in alopecia areata. Specified treatment: oral pan-JAK inhibitor, 5-10 mg twice daily. This clone was found many times. The same CDR3 also results from other DNA sequences found in this sample. The CDR3 is 13 amino acids. V lost 0 bases, J lost 6 bases, and 8 bases lay in between. CDR1 and CDR2 from the germline V gene are MGHRA and YSYEKL. Extraction of RNA preceded its reverse transcription into cDNA, which served as the sequencing template. The table came from immunoSEQ multiplex PCR; TCRdb's copy has only in-frame clones and leaves some out. The sample records roughly 200,000 clones, under 40% being singletons.

Here the sequenced sample was CD4+ T cells sorted from blood, taken at approximately week 34, from a patient treated with tofacitinib. V and J are TRBV4-1 and TRBJ2-5; D call uncertain. The TCR sequence derives from a human donor with alopecia areata. CDR3 protein: CASSQDPLKTQYF. The CDR3 nucleotides read TGCGCCAGCAGCCAAGATCCCCTAAAGACCCAGTACTTC.